This TCR beta chain was retrieved from a study of blood T cell repertoires in COVID-19. CDR1 is SGHTA and CDR2 is FQGTGA in the germline V gene. The length of the CDR3 is 14 residues. Trimming took 3 bases from V and 3 from J, leaving 10 bases between them. Original analysis: The assay estimated nucleated cells by amplifying reference gene primers. Profiled with immunoSEQ multiplex PCR; TCRdb holds only in-frame clones, not every one. The V and J calls and clone size come from that table; D and trimming were worked out from the DNA. The sample includes 120,000 to 150,000 clones, 85% to 90% seen only once; the top ten take about 6.5%. This clone occurred once.

This TCR came from a man aged 80 or over with acute or convalescent COVID-19. The rearrangement links TRBV7-3 to TRBJ2-3; no reliable D call. Specimen: peripheral blood. In DNA, the CDR3 is TGTGCCAGCAGCTTCGCTGCGAAAACAGATACGCAGTATTTT. This codes for CASSFAAKTDTQYF.